One sample yielded the 16 T cell receptor beta chains listed below, sequenced in a study of T cell repertoires in cytomegalovirus infection. One entry per CDR3 protein results from TCRdb running MiXCR on the reads. Of 550,000 to 700,000 distinct CDR3 sequences detected, approximately 40% appear once; the ten largest clones hold more than 40%. Their recognized antigens are unknown. The specimen comprised cultured PBMCs, sampled from culture after CMV antigen stimulation. These receptors were obtained from a human donor in good health (CMV status not recorded). Some clones in this sample may be carry-over from other donors' samples.

This clonotype showed up just a few times. This chain uses TRBV27 with TRBJ2-5; TRBD2 matches 10 bases. Trimming took 3 bases from V and 4 from J; bases not matched to a gene: 14. CDR1 is MNHEY and CDR2 is SMNVEV in the germline V gene (reference sequence). The CDR3 has 18 residues. CDR3 nucleotide sequence: TGTGCCAGCAGTTTTAGGTCGGGTAGCGGGGGGAGAAGAGAGACCCAGTACTTC. This gives the protein CASSFRSGSGGRRETQYF.

The rearrangement joins TRBV29-1 to TRBJ2-5; 7 nucleotides match TRBD2. Unmatched junction bases numbered 7, after V lost 4 bases and J lost 2 bases. The germline gives CDR1 SQVTM, CDR2 ANQGSEA. The CDR3 is 14 residues long. The CDR3 bases are TGCAGCGTTGTGGGTGGGGAGGGTCAAGAGACCCAGTACTTC. Protein sequence: CSVVGGEGQETQYF.

J is TRBJ2-7 and V is TRBV7-2; 12 bases fit TRBD2. The CDR3 has 15 residues. Unmatched junction bases numbered 5, after V lost 5 bases and J lost 3 bases. Germline CDR1 SGHTA, CDR2 FQGNSA. The CDR3: CASSRASGGDYEQYF. The CDR3 bases are TGTGCCAGCAGCCGCGCTAGCGGGGGGGACTACGAGCAGTACTTC.

The V gene is TRBV12-3 or TRBV12-4, the J gene TRBJ2-5; 8 bases align to TRBD1. V lost 6 bases, J lost 2 bases, and 5 bases stayed unmatched. The CDR3 is made up of 14 amino acids. The CDR3 loop reads CASSKTGGQETQYF. The DNA for the CDR3 is TGTGCCAGCAGCAAAACAGGGGGGCAAGAGACCCAGTACTTC.

In this sample, this clonotype turned up a few times. The rearrangement links TRBV4-3 to TRBJ1-5; D is ambiguous. Germline V gives CDR1 LGHNA, CDR2 YSLEER. The CDR3 loop spans 13 amino acids. The ends were cut back, 0 bases at V and 10 bases at J, with 10 bases in the middle. The CDR3 DNA sequence: TGCGCCAGCAGCCAAGATCACGGGTACCCCCAGCATTTT. Its translation: CASSQDHGYPQHF.

This clonotype was seen more than once but under ten times. This chain connects TRBV6-2 or TRBV6-3 to TRBJ2-7, with 7 bases that match TRBD1. The trim removed 8 bases at V and 7 bases at J, leaving 11 bases unmatched. Per the germline V gene, CDR1 is MNHEY and CDR2 is SVGEGT. This CDR3 contains 13 residues. CDR3 in amino acids: CASGRGQSGEQYF. In nucleotides, the CDR3 is TGTGCCAGCGGCCGGGGACAGTCGGGGGAGCAGTACTTC.

The chain is built from TRBV6-5 and TRBJ1-2, with D unresolved. Germline CDR1 MNHEY, CDR2 SVGAGI. V was shortened by 2 bases and J by 2 bases, with 18 bases between the two germline ends. This CDR3 has 17 residues. DNA for the CDR3: TGTGCCAGCAGTTACCAAGTTTCTGATCCAACAAACTATGGCTACACCTTC. Protein product: CASSYQVSDPTNYGYTF.

The rearrangement uses TRBV7-8 and TRBJ2-5, with D unresolved. The CDR3 runs 14 residues. Germline V gene lookup returns CDR1 SGHVS and CDR2 FQNEAQ. Deletions cut 5 bases from V and 5 bases from J, with 15 bases between. CDR3 nucleotide sequence: TGTGCCAGCAGCCCCGACGGACGATCCGAGACCCAGTACTTC. Encoded protein: CASSPDGRSETQYF.

The sample holds many counts of this clonotype. The chain employs TRBV7-2 and TRBJ2-3; D gene ambiguous. The length of the CDR3 is 13 residues. Trimming left V 1 base short and J 9 bases short, with 11 bases between. CDR1 SGHTA and CDR2 FQGNSA come from the germline V gene. CDR3 loop: CASSLGSPPTQYF. CDR3 nucleotide sequence: TGTGCCAGCAGCTTAGGATCACCTCCCACGCAGTATTTT.

There are a few counts of this clonotype. This chain joins TRBV7-8 and TRBJ2-2; no clear D. The V gene lost 2 bases and the J gene lost 6 bases, with 10 bases spanning the gap. CDR3 length: 14 residues. Germline V gene lookup returns CDR1 SGHVS and CDR2 FQNEAQ. CDR3 in amino acids: CASSLSRPPGELFF. The CDR3 coding sequence is TGTGCCAGCAGCTTAAGCAGGCCCCCCGGGGAGCTGTTTTTT.

The V gene is TRBV20-1, the J gene TRBJ1-4; no firm D call. The CDR3 consists of 14 residues. The germline CDR1 and CDR2 sequences are DFQATT and SNEGSKA (reference sequence). The germline V and J ends were trimmed by 0 bases and 8 bases, with 13 bases remaining between them. In DNA, the CDR3 is TGCAGTGCTAGAGATTTAGCCAATCCCGAAAAACTGTTTTTT. Protein: CSARDLANPEKLFF.

This sequence joins TRBV6-5 and TRBJ1-2, with D hard to call. CDR1 is MNHEY and CDR2 is SVGAGI in the germline V gene. Trimming stripped 5 bases from V and 4 bases from J, with 14 bases between. This CDR3 has 14 amino acids. The CDR3 sequence is CASSGGGYAYGYTF. In nucleotides, the CDR3 is TGTGCCAGCAGTGGAGGTGGATACGCCTATGGCTACACCTTC.

The V gene is TRBV7-2, the J gene TRBJ2-5; 7 bases align to TRBD2. Germline trimming cut 5 bases from V and 5 bases from J; bases unmatched to any gene: 8. CDR3 length: 14 residues. CDR1 and CDR2 from the germline V gene are SGHTA and FQGNSA. The CDR3 region is CASSPRLAGETQYF. CDR3 in DNA: TGTGCCAGCAGCCCCCGACTAGCCGGGGAGACCCAGTACTTC.

This clonotype was picked up a small number of times. V is TRBV27 and J is TRBJ2-7; 8 bases agree with TRBD2. Losses at the gene ends were 2 bases for V and 7 bases for J; bases not matched to a gene: 4. The germline gives CDR1 MNHEY, CDR2 SMNVEV (reference sequence). This CDR3 has 13 residues. In nucleotides, the CDR3 is TGTGCCAGCAGTTTACAGGGGACTAGGGAGCAGTACTTC. Protein product: CASSLQGTREQYF.

This clonotype was observed a few times. The chain uses TRBV7-6 and TRBJ1-2, with TRBD1 identical over 9 bases. The ends lost 4 bases at V and 5 bases at J; junction bases unmatched: 14. The CDR3 spans 17 residues. Germline V gene data show CDR1 as SGHVS and CDR2 as FNYEAQ. This chain's CDR3 is CASSSSEGTGLLYGYTF. In DNA form, the CDR3 reads TGTGCCAGCAGCTCCTCGGAAGGGACAGGGTTGCTTTATGGCTACACCTTC.

CDR3 coding DNA: TGTGCCAGCAGCCTACTTGAAACAGATATTAACTATGGCTACACCTTC. Its translation is CASSLLETDINYGYTF. The rearrangement links TRBV7-8 to TRBJ1-2, with D uncertain. The length of the CDR3 is 16 residues. Germline V gives CDR1 SGHVS, CDR2 FQNEAQ. Trimming removed 5 bases at V and 1 base at J, with 17 bases between.